This TCR beta chain is drawn from a study of blood T cell repertoires in COVID-19. Study summary: Sources were T cells, B-cell-depleted T cells, or PBMCs; the material itself was cDNA or gDNA.

Authors' analysis steps: By means of reference gene primer amplification, nucleated cell counts were estimated. Sequenced by immunoSEQ multiplex PCR; TCRdb stores in-frame clones only, minus some. V and J calls and clone size are as listed in that table; D and trimming were resolved from the DNA. The sample has 70,000 to 90,000 clones; approximately 87% are singletons. Sequenced input: peripheral blood. This receptor was obtained from a human donor in a cohort sampled during active COVID-19.

The CDR3 DNA sequence: TGTGCCAGCAGCCCGAACACGGGACAGGGCTACGAGCAGTACTTC. It specifies CASSPNTGQGYEQYF. This chain links TRBV4-2 with TRBJ2-7; 9 bases line up with TRBD1. V was clipped by 4 bases and J by 3 bases; unmatched bases: 7. CDR1 and CDR2 (germline): LGHNA, YNFKEQ. The CDR3 length is 15 residues.